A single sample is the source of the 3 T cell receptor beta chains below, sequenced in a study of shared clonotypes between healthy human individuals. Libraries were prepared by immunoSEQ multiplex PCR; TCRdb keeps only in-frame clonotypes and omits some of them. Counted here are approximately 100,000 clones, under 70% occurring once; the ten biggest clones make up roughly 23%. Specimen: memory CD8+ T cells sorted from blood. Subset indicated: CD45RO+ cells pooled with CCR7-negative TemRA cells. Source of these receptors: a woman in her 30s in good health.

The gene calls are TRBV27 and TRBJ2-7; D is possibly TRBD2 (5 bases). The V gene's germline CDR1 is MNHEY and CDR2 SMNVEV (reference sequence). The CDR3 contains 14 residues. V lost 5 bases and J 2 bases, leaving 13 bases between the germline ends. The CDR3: CASSEGTRAYEQYF. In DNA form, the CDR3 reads TGTGCCAGCAGTGAGGGCACTAGGGCCTACGAGCAGTACTTC.

The CDR3 bases are TGTGCCAGCAGCTTGGATGGGAAAGAAGCTTTCTTT. Protein product: CASSLDGKEAFF. The chain couples TRBV5-6 to TRBJ1-1; D call uncertain. CDR3 size: 12 residues. V was pared by 0 bases and J by 8 bases, with 8 bases between. Per the germline V gene, CDR1 is SGHDT and CDR2 is YYEEEE.

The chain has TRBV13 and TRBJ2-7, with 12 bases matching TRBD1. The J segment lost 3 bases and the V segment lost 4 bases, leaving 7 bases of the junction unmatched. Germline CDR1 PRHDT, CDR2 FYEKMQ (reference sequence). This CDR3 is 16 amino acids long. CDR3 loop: CASSSSGTGGFYEQYF. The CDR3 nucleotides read TGTGCCAGCAGCTCCTCCGGGACAGGGGGCTTCTACGAGCAGTACTTC. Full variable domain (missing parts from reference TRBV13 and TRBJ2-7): AAGVIQSPRHLIKEKRETATLKCYPIPRHDTVYWYQQGPGQDPQFLISFYEKMQSDKGSIPDRFSAQQFSDYHSELNMSSLELGDSALYFCASSSSGTGGFYEQYFGPGTRLTVT.